Following are 27 T cell receptor beta chains from one sample sequenced in a study of T-cell reconstitution after alpha-beta-depleted transplantation in children. Construction of the TCRbeta library involved unique molecular identifiers. TCRdb ran MiXCR on the PCR reads and lists one entry per CDR3 protein. The table lists around 530,000 distinct CDR3 sequences, approximately 30% of them singletons. Here the sequenced sample was PBMCs from the stem cell graft donor, taken from the stem cell graft. These receptors came from a human donor who donated a stem cell graft to a child with aplastic anemia.

This clonotype was observed a few times. The V gene is TRBV7-2, the J gene TRBJ2-1, with TRBD2 matching over 14 bases. Germline CDR1 is SGHTA and CDR2 is FQGNSA. The CDR3 is 15 amino acids. V shed 5 bases and J 7 bases; nucleotides not matched to a gene: 4. The CDR3 reads CASSIRTSGRNEQFF. CDR3 nucleotide sequence: TGTGCCAGCAGCATAAGGACTAGCGGGAGGAATGAGCAGTTCTTC.

The chain uses TRBV12-3 or TRBV12-4 and TRBJ1-5; possibly TRBD1 for D (5 bases). This CDR3 contains 16 residues. V lost 1 base, J lost 2 bases, and 12 bases lay in between. The CDR3 protein is CASSLVGVARNQPQHF. CDR3 sequence (DNA): TGTGCCAGCAGTTTAGTAGGGGTGGCGCGCAATCAGCCCCAGCATTTT.

The chain recombines TRBV7-8 with TRBJ2-1, with TRBD2 matching 8 bases. The CDR3 is made up of 15 amino acids. The ends lost 5 bases at V and 2 bases at J; junction bases unmatched: 5. The germline V gene encodes CDR1 SGHVS and CDR2 FQNEAQ. The CDR3 here is CASSASGSPYNEQFF. DNA of the CDR3: TGTGCCAGCAGCGCAAGCGGGAGCCCCTACAATGAGCAGTTCTTC.

This clonotype was picked up a small number of times. The genes are TRBV4-2 and TRBJ2-7, with 8 bases that match TRBD1. V shed 6 bases, J shed 6 bases, and the junction held 7 bases outside the gene matches. The V gene's germline CDR1 is LGHNA and CDR2 YNFKEQ. CDR3 length: 13 amino acids. In DNA form, the CDR3 reads TGTGCCAGCAGACCGGACAGGGCCAGCGAGCAGTACTTC. It translates to CASRPDRASEQYF.

This clonotype was seen more than once but under ten times. This chain links TRBV18 with TRBJ2-5; perhaps TRBD2 as D (5 bases). This CDR3 region has 16 residues. CDR1 is KGHSH and CDR2 is LQKENI in the germline V gene. The V end was cut by 2 bases, the J end by 9 bases, with 22 bases between. CDR3 DNA: TGTGCCAGCTCACCAGAGAGGGCGGCAGGCGCGAGCCCCCAGTACTTC. It yields the protein CASSPERAAGASPQYF.

The chain is built from TRBV7-9 and TRBJ2-5; D perhaps matches TRBD1 (7 bases). Trimming stripped 0 bases from V and 10 bases from J, with 24 bases between. The CDR3 has 17 residues. The germline CDR1 and CDR2 sequences are SEHNR and FQNEAQ (reference sequence). The CDR3 DNA reads TGTGCCAGCAGCTTAGCCCCGTGGGCTAGCGAGGGGGCTGACCAGTACTTC. It translates to CASSLAPWASEGADQYF.

The V gene is TRBV10-2, the J gene TRBJ2-2; the D gene is possibly TRBD2 (5 bases). The CDR3 extends over 13 amino acids. Trimming removed 6 bases from V and 7 bases from J, with 12 bases in between. Germline V gives CDR1 WSHSY, CDR2 SAAADI. In nucleotides, the CDR3 is TGCGCCAGCAGCATCTATGGAGGCGGGGAGCTGTTTTTT. Translating it yields CASSIYGGGELFF.

J is TRBJ1-4 and V is TRBV27, with D possibly TRBD1 on 5 matching bases. Trimming removed 8 bases at V and 0 bases at J, with 22 bases between. CDR1 and CDR2 from the germline V gene are MNHEY and SMNVEV (reference sequence). The CDR3 is made up of 18 amino acids. CDR3 protein: CASGALGPLGATNEKLFF. The DNA for the CDR3 is TGTGCCAGCGGGGCCTTAGGGCCCCTCGGGGCAACTAATGAAAAACTGTTTTTT.

The chain links TRBV5-1 to TRBJ2-5; tentatively, D is TRBD2 (5 bases). CDR1 and CDR2 from the germline V gene are SGHRS and YFSETQ. There are 12 residues in the CDR3. Between the trimmed V and J ends, which lost 2 bases and 5 bases, there was a span of 7 bases. CDR3 DNA: TGCGCCAGCAGCTTTAGGAGGGAGACCCAGTACTTC. As protein: CASSFRRETQYF. The full variable domain, rest sourced from reference TRBV5-1 and TRBJ2-5, is KAGVTQTPRYLIKTRGQQVTLSCSPISGHRSVSWYQQTPGQGLQFLFEYFSETQRNKGNFPGRFSGRQFSNSRSEMNVSTLELGDSALYLCASSFRRETQYFGPGTRLLVL.

V gene TRBV7-6 combines with J gene TRBJ2-5, with unresolved D. CDR1 is SGHVS and CDR2 is FNYEAQ in the germline V gene. The CDR3 runs to 14 residues. V gave up 5 bases and J gave up 4 bases, with 14 bases separating them. CDR3 protein: CASSHVGSRETQYF. In DNA, the CDR3 is TGTGCCAGCAGCCATGTGGGCAGTCGAGAGACCCAGTACTTC.

The chain uses TRBV7-2 and TRBJ2-1; 12 nucleotides agree with TRBD2. Germline V gene lookup returns CDR1 SGHTA and CDR2 FQGNSA. The V gene end was trimmed by 5 bases and the J gene end by 8 bases; junction bases not matched to a gene: 10. This CDR3 region has 16 residues. CDR3 nucleotide sequence: TGTGCCAGCAGCCCCTCTAGCGGGGGGGGTGGGGATGAGCAGTTCTTC. Protein sequence: CASSPSSGGGGDEQFF.

This clonotype has only one observation. As DNA, the CDR3 is TGTGCCAGCAGTTTAGCGCTTGAGGGCGGATTCAATCAGCCCCAGCATTTT. The encoded protein is CASSLALEGGFNQPQHF. This chain connects TRBV12-3 or TRBV12-4 to TRBJ1-5; D unresolved. The V end lost 0 bases, the J end lost 3 bases, and 15 bases lay between the germline ends. The CDR3 has 17 residues.

The gene calls are TRBV29-1 and TRBJ1-2; D is uncertain. V was trimmed by 3 bases and J by 7 bases, leaving 6 bases between them. The CDR3 extends over 10 amino acids. CDR1 is SQVTM, CDR2 ANQGSEA, per germline. The CDR3 nucleotides are TGCAGCGTTGACTCGGGTGGCTACACCTTC. Translation gives CSVDSGGYTF. Combining the CDR3 with reference TRBV29-1 and TRBJ1-2 gives the whole variable domain SAVISQKPSRDICQRGTSLTIQCQVDSQVTMMFWYRQQPGQSLTLIATANQGSEATYESGFVIDKFPISRPNLTFSTLTVSNMSPEDSSIYLCSVDSGGYTFGSGTRLTVV.

This sequence joins TRBV5-1 and TRBJ2-4, with D possibly being TRBD1 (6 bases). Germline CDR1 SGHRS, CDR2 YFSETQ. V dropped 6 bases and J dropped 5 bases, with 15 bases sitting between them. The CDR3 runs to 14 residues. CDR3 loop: CASTGAPPQNIQYF. The CDR3 nucleotides read TGCGCCAGCACAGGGGCCCCCCCCCAAAACATTCAGTACTTC.

In DNA form, the CDR3 reads TGTGCCAGCAGCCTTGCGCTAGGGGAGTGGGGCACAGATACGCAGTATTTT. Translating gives CASSLALGEWGTDTQYF. The V and J genes are TRBV3-1 and TRBJ2-3; D tentatively reads TRBD1 or TRBD2 (5 bases each). CDR3 length: 17 amino acids. Germline V gene sequence: CDR1 LGHDT, CDR2 YNNKEL (reference sequence). The V end lost 4 bases, the J end lost 1 base, and 18 bases lay between the germline ends.

This clonotype was detected only once. V usage is TRBV7-8 and J usage is TRBJ1-1, with D uncertain. Germline V gene data show CDR1 as SGHVS and CDR2 as FQNEAQ. V lost 2 bases to trimming and J lost 4 bases, with 11 bases between them. The CDR3 length is 14 residues. The CDR3 DNA is TGTGCCAGCAGCTTATCCGGGGTGAGCACTGAAGCTTTCTTT. As protein: CASSLSGVSTEAFF.

The chain uses TRBV27 and TRBJ2-2; D perhaps matches TRBD2 (5 bases). V was pared by 6 bases and J by 4 bases, with 21 bases between. The CDR3 spans 17 residues. Germline loops: CDR1 MNHEY, CDR2 SMNVEV (reference sequence). Here the CDR3 DNA reads TGTGCCAGCAGGCCCCAATGGGCGGGTATCCCCACCGGGGAGCTGTTTTTT. Amino acids: CASRPQWAGIPTGELFF.

The chain combines TRBV10-3 with TRBJ2-6; no definite D call. The CDR3 runs to 14 residues. V was clipped by 7 bases and J by 0 bases, with 7 bases between them. Germline V CDR1 and CDR2: ENHRY, SYGVKD. The CDR3 DNA sequence: TGTGCCATCAAGGGTGACTCTGGGGCCAACGTCCTGACTTTC. It encodes CAIKGDSGANVLTF.

This clonotype was counted a few times. V usage is TRBV30 and J usage is TRBJ1-3; 7 bases map to TRBD1. V dropped 5 bases and J dropped 4; count of bases not matched to a gene: 5. The CDR3 consists of 13 residues. Germline V gene sequence: CDR1 GTSNPN, CDR2 SVGIG (reference sequence). The CDR3 DNA is TGTGCCTGGGAGGGACAGAAAGGAAACACCATATATTTT. This sequence encodes CAWEGQKGNTIYF.

On this clonotype: Mismatch with germline at one junction end may stem from a read error. The chain has TRBV6-1 and TRBJ1-2; D call uncertain. The germline V gene has CDR1 MNHNS and CDR2 SASEGT. The CDR3 totals 13 residues. The CDR3, as DNA: TGTGCCAGCAGTCCGATGGGTCGGTATGGCTGCACCTTC. This gives the protein CASSPMGRYGCTF.

The chain carries TRBV9 and TRBJ1-5, with unresolved D. The CDR3 extends over 14 amino acids. The germline V gene has CDR1 SGDLS and CDR2 YYNGEE. With 0 bases removed from V and 8 bases from J, the gap between germline ends came to 12 bases. CDR3 region: CASSVGQGKEPQHF. The CDR3 DNA reads TGTGCCAGCAGCGTAGGGCAAGGGAAGGAGCCCCAGCATTTT.

The chain has TRBV12-3 or TRBV12-4 and TRBJ2-2; the D gene could be TRBD1 or TRBD2 (6 bases each). CDR3 length: 19 amino acids. Trimming cost V 6 bases and J 4 bases, with 27 bases left between them. The CDR3 spells CASSLGGLPRGDFTGELFF. For the CDR3, the DNA is TGTGCCAGCAGCCTAGGAGGGCTCCCTAGGGGGGACTTCACCGGGGAGCTGTTTTTT.

This chain uses TRBV19 with TRBJ2-3; 13 positions agree with TRBD2. V trimming: 5 bases; J trimming: 4 bases; junction bases outside the gene matches: 6. CDR1 and CDR2 from the germline V gene are LNHDA and SQIVND (reference sequence). The CDR3 runs 16 residues. The CDR3 is CASSQGLAGDADTQYF. The CDR3 DNA is TGTGCCAGTAGTCAAGGACTAGCGGGAGATGCAGATACGCAGTATTTT.

This rearrangement joins TRBV20-1 to TRBJ2-5, with 13 bases fitting TRBD2. The CDR3 is 17 residues long. Germline trimming cut 0 bases from V and 2 bases from J; bases unmatched to any gene: 6. Per germline, CDR1 DFQATT and CDR2 SNEGSKA (reference sequence). The CDR3 coding sequence is TGCAGTGCTAGAGACCTCACTAGCGGGAGGGTTCAAGAGACCCAGTACTTC. This sequence encodes CSARDLTSGRVQETQYF.

This clonotype was found a few times. In DNA, the CDR3 is TGTGCCAGCAGCGGACTAGCGGATACCACCACCTACAATGAGCAGTTCTTC. It translates to CASSGLADTTTYNEQFF. The rearrangement uses TRBV12-3 or TRBV12-4 and TRBJ2-1, with 10 bases matching TRBD2. V gave up 6 bases and J gave up 2 bases; unmatched junction bases: 10. This CDR3 has 17 amino acids.

This clonotype turned up a few times. The chain joins TRBV6-5 to TRBJ1-1, with D unresolved. V lost 2 bases and J lost 7, with 11 bases in between. Germline CDR1 is MNHEY and CDR2 is SVGAGI. This CDR3 has 13 residues. CDR3 protein: CASSYGRFGEAFF. CDR3 nucleotides: TGTGCCAGCAGTTACGGCAGGTTTGGTGAAGCTTTCTTT.

The sample holds a few counts of this clonotype. This chain links TRBV20-1 with TRBJ2-3; D not resolved. V lost 5 bases to trimming and J lost 0 bases, with 12 bases between them. CDR3 size: 14 residues. Germline V lookup: CDR1 DFQATT, CDR2 SNEGSKA (reference sequence). The CDR3 spells CSASTSDSTDTQYF. Here the CDR3 DNA reads TGCAGTGCTTCCACCAGCGATAGCACAGATACGCAGTATTTT.